A selection of T cell receptor beta chains follows, all from one sample in a study of cytomegalovirus exposure and HLA in healthy donors. Some clones are missing from TCRdb's copy, which holds only in-frame ones; the method was immunoSEQ multiplex PCR. The sample has about 82,000 clones, roughly 72% seen once. Sequenced sample: PBMCs. The receptors were gathered from a middle-aged man in good health and CMV-seropositive. Each CDR3 is given with its conserved first and last residue. Each record gives: clone size, V gene, J gene, D gene, CDR3 protein, CDR3 DNA. The D gene is left open where the match is weak. For some rows the clone size is stated as once, few or many, or as a class when expanded; others skip it.

few	TRBV6-1	TRBJ1-2	NA	CASNTGDSLNYGYTF	TGTGCCAGCAACACCGGCGACAGTTTAAACTATGGCTACACCTTC
NA	TRBV7-8	TRBJ2-3	TRBD2	CASSALAGAGTDTQYF	TGTGCCAGCAGCGCCCTAGCGGGAGCCGGCACAGATACGCAGTATTTT
NA	TRBV28	TRBJ2-2	TRBD1	CASSPGGGQTGELFF	TGTGCCAGCAGTCCAGGGGGCGGGCAGACCGGGGAGCTGTTTTTT
NA	TRBV5-5	TRBJ1-1	TRBD1	CASSLGRGQGNTEAFF	TGTGCCAGCAGCTTGGGCAGGGGGCAAGGGAACACTGAAGCTTTCTTT
NA	TRBV2	TRBJ1-4	NA	CASSPGQRGEKLFF	TGTGCCAGCAGCCCTGGACAGAGGGGGGAAAAACTGTTTTTT
few	TRBV6-5	TRBJ1-6	NA	CASRRQNDNSPLHF	TGTGCCAGCCGGAGGCAGAACGATAATTCACCCCTCCACTTT
NA	TRBV2	TRBJ2-7	TRBD2	CASRIGTSGDEQYF	TGTGCCAGCAGGATTGGGACTAGCGGGGACGAGCAGTACTTC
NA	TRBV7-2	TRBJ2-3	TRBD2	CASRAGRGGPDTQYF	TGTGCCAGCAGGGCGGGGCGGGGGGGCCCGGATACGCAGTATTTT
NA	TRBV12-5	TRBJ2-1	NA	CASGYNYNEQFF	TGTGCTAGTGGTTATAATTACAATGAGCAGTTCTTC
few	TRBV7-2	TRBJ1-5	NA	CASSFGPRGNNQPQHF	TGTGCCAGCAGCTTTGGCCCCAGGGGCAACAATCAGCCCCAGCATTTT
medium-sized	TRBV6-1	TRBJ2-7	TRBD2	CASSELGTSGSSSYEQYF	TGTGCCAGCAGTGAATTAGGAACTAGCGGGAGCTCCTCCTACGAGCAGTACTTC
NA	TRBV27	TRBJ1-1	TRBD1	CASSPRTGGDTEAFF	TGTGCCAGCAGTCCCCGGACAGGAGGGGACACTGAAGCTTTCTTT
NA	TRBV5-1	TRBJ2-3	TRBD1	CASSSDRPTDTQYF	TGCGCCAGCAGTTCGGACAGGCCCACAGATACGCAGTATTTT
few	TRBV5-1	TRBJ2-7	TRBD2	CASSLQSLAGGSYEQYF	TGCGCCAGCAGCCTGCAAAGCCTAGCGGGGGGGTCCTACGAGCAGTACTTC
NA	TRBV28	TRBJ2-1	TRBD2	CASSLSLAGADEQFF	TGTGCCAGCAGTTTGTCCCTAGCGGGAGCGGATGAGCAGTTCTTC
NA	TRBV7-8	TRBJ2-6	TRBD2	CASIPGGGHAGPSGANVLTF	TGTGCCAGCATCCCGGGGGGAGGGCACGCAGGTCCCTCTGGGGCCAACGTCCTGACTTTC
NA	TRBV5-1	TRBJ1-1	NA	CASSLRGGTEAFF	TGCGCCAGCAGCTTGAGGGGAGGCACTGAAGCTTTCTTT
once	TRBV4-1	TRBJ2-7	TRBD2	CASSPLADTYEQYF	TGCGCCAGCAGCCCGCTAGCGGATACCTACGAGCAGTACTTC
NA	TRBV7-2	TRBJ1-1	NA	CASSLNAGSNTEAFF	TGTGCCAGCAGCTTAAATGCAGGATCGAACACTGAAGCTTTCTTT
few	TRBV20-1	TRBJ2-1	TRBD1	CSQDRDNEQFF	TGCAGCCAAGACAGGGACAATGAGCAGTTCTTC
once	TRBV6-1	TRBJ2-5	TRBD2	CASRGPGGETQYF	TGTGCCAGCAGGGGGCCGGGGGGGGAGACCCAGTACTTC
NA	TRBV28	TRBJ2-1	TRBD1	CASSFAGTGNNEQFF	TGTGCCAGCAGTTTCGCCGGGACAGGGAACAATGAGCAGTTCTTC
once	TRBV9	TRBJ2-5	NA	CASSVDGQGQETQYF	TGTGCCAGCAGCGTAGATGGCCAGGGGCAAGAGACCCAGTACTTC
NA	TRBV14	TRBJ1-2	NA	CASSQGRVGGYTF	TGTGCCAGCAGCCAAGGGAGGGTAGGTGGCTACACCTTC
once	TRBV10-1	TRBJ1-1	NA	CASSESGRGSTEAFF	TGCGCCAGCAGTGAGTCGGGCAGGGGAAGCACTGAAGCTTTCTTT
NA	TRBV5-1	TRBJ2-7	TRBD1	CASSWTGGPYEQYF	TGCGCCAGCAGCTGGACAGGGGGCCCCTACGAGCAGTACTTC
NA	TRBV20-1	TRBJ2-1	NA	CSANRVDEQFF	TGCAGTGCTAATCGGGTGGATGAGCAGTTCTTC